This T cell receptor beta chain was documented in a study of blood T cell repertoires in COVID-19. As for the study in general: Both acute and convalescent COVID-19 samples were obtained from the United States, Italy and Spain.

Germline CDR1 and CDR2: SGHVS and FQNEAQ. V shed 0 bases and J shed 4 bases, with 13 bases lying between them. The length of the CDR3 is 16 residues. This clone was picked up many times. Original methodology: Estimated nucleated cell counts came from reference gene primer amplification. Libraries were prepared by immunoSEQ multiplex PCR; TCRdb keeps only in-frame clonotypes and omits some of them. That table supplies the V and J calls and clone size; D and trimming were determined from the DNA. The sample records more than 110,000 clones, over 65% being singletons. This sequence was found in an elderly woman with active or convalescent COVID-19. V and J are TRBV7-8 and TRBJ1-5; D is uncertain. Sequencing was performed on peripheral blood. The CDR3 bases are TGTGCCAGCAGCTTAGCGCAATGGGGAGGGAATCAGCCCCAGCATTTT. Its protein is CASSLAQWGGNQPQHF.